This entry lists 23 T cell receptor beta chains sequenced from one sample in a study of OX40 agonist ivuxolimab in advanced cancers. The library was generated by the immunoSEQ multiplex PCR assay. This immuneACCESS table, as held by TCRdb, lists in-frame sequences with V and J called but not all clones. Of the missing ones, under half trace to an unresolved V gene in checked studies; the others have no known cause. The table for this sample lists over 150,000 clones; roughly 92% of them were counted only once. The ten most abundant clones make up 0.3% to 0.35% of the sample. Here the sequenced sample was CD4+ or CD8+ T cells sorted from blood, taken in a trial of the OX40 agonist ivuxolimab. These receptors were taken from an adult with an advanced solid tumor such as melanoma, head and neck, liver or kidney cancer.

The V and J genes are TRBV5-1 and TRBJ2-5, with no clear D. CDR3 length: 13 amino acids. The V gene lost 1 base and the J gene lost 1 base, with 5 bases spanning the gap. From germline, CDR1 is SGHRS and CDR2 YFSETQ. CDR3: CASSLFLQETQYF. The CDR3 DNA sequence: TGCGCCAGCAGCTTGTTTCTCCAAGAGACCCAGTACTTC.

The V and J genes are TRBV18 and TRBJ2-2; no definite D call. The germline V and J ends were trimmed by 2 bases and 0 bases, with 10 bases remaining between them. Per the germline V gene, CDR1 is KGHSH and CDR2 is LQKENI. This CDR3 is built from 16 residues. CDR3 loop: CASSPGLQANTGELFF. DNA of the CDR3: TGTGCCAGCTCACCAGGGCTCCAGGCGAACACCGGGGAGCTGTTTTTT. The full variable domain, rest sourced from reference TRBV18 and TRBJ2-2, is NAGVMQNPRHLVRRRGQEARLRCSPMKGHSHVYWYRQLPEEGLKFMVYLQKENIIDESGMPKERFSAEFPKEGPSILRIQQVVRGDSAAYFCASSPGLQANTGELFFGEGSRLTVL.

Comments on this clone: Other DNA sequences in this specimen translate into the identical CDR3. The chain links TRBV28 to TRBJ1-1; TRBD1 aligns across 9 bases. The J segment lost 8 bases and the V segment lost 5 bases, leaving 12 bases of the junction unmatched. Looked up from germline, CDR1 is MDHEN and CDR2 is SYDVKM. The CDR3 is made up of 15 amino acids. CDR3 residues: CASSIPSTGGTEAFF. The CDR3, as DNA: TGTGCCAGCAGTATCCCCTCGACAGGGGGGACCGAAGCTTTCTTT. Complete variable domain (other parts from reference TRBV28 and TRBJ1-1): DVKVTQSSRYLVKRTGEKVFLECVQDMDHENMFWYRQDPGLGLRLIYFSYDVKMKEKGDIPEGYSVSREKKERFSLILESASTNQTSMYLCASSIPSTGGTEAFFGQGTRLTVV.

The chain employs TRBV15 and TRBJ1-5; D possibly corresponds to TRBD1 (6 bases). CDR3 size: 15 residues. V lost 4 bases, J lost 0 bases, and 10 bases lay in between. Germline values: CDR1 LNHNV, CDR2 YYDKDF (reference sequence). Written as DNA, the CDR3 is TGTGCCACCAGCATACAGGGTAATAGCAATCAGCCCCAGCATTTT. Protein sequence: CATSIQGNSNQPQHF.

The CDR3 is CASSHDWGGEKLFF. The CDR3 DNA is TGCGCCAGCAGCCACGACTGGGGAGGTGAAAAACTGTTTTTT. The rearrangement uses TRBV4-1 and TRBJ1-4, with D unresolved. Germline V gene data show CDR1 as MGHRA and CDR2 as YSYEKL. This CDR3 spans 14 amino acids. Between the trimmed V and J ends, which lost 3 bases and 7 bases, there was a span of 12 bases.

The chain carries TRBV19 and TRBJ2-7; TRBD1 aligns across 8 bases. V lost 5 bases to trimming and J lost 0 bases; unmatched junction nucleotides: 6. Germline V gives CDR1 LNHDA, CDR2 SQIVND (reference sequence). The CDR3 contains 15 residues. The CDR3 loop is CASSRQGPLSYEQYF. DNA of the CDR3: TGTGCCAGTAGTCGACAGGGGCCGCTCTCCTACGAGCAGTACTTC.

This chain uses TRBV21-1 with TRBJ2-7; the DNA was not used to check the table's D call, TRBD2. TRBV21-1 is described as a pseudogene. The CDR3 runs to 15 residues. The CDR3 protein is CASIDPGGRVHEQYF. CDR3 in DNA: TGTGCCAGCATCGATCCGGGGGGCAGGGTCCACGAGCAGTACTTC.

The genes are TRBV7-2 and TRBJ1-1, with a tentative D call TRBD1 (5 bases). This CDR3 region has 13 residues. CDR1 SGHTA and CDR2 FQGNSA come from the germline V gene. The V end was cut by 5 bases, the J end by 1 base, with 8 bases between. As DNA, the CDR3 is TGTGCCAGCAGCAAACAGGCGAACACTGAAGCTTTCTTT. Translating gives CASSKQANTEAFF.

V is TRBV5-6 and J is TRBJ2-7; D unresolved. V lost 3 bases to trimming and J lost 7 bases, with 14 bases between them. The germline gives CDR1 SGHDT, CDR2 YYEEEE. The CDR3 runs 13 residues. CDR3 protein: CASSSVFLTEQYF. The CDR3 region has the DNA TGTGCCAGCAGCTCTGTCTTTTTGACGGAGCAGTACTTC. Together with reference TRBV5-6 and TRBJ2-7, the CDR3 gives the full variable domain: DAGVTQSPTHLIKTRGQQVTLRCSPKSGHDTVSWYQQALGQGPQFIFQYYEEEERQRGNFPDRFSGHQFPNYSSELNVNALLLGDSALYLCASSSVFLTEQYFGPGTRLTVT.

Here the CDR3 reads CASSDRSGYNSPLHF. CDR3 DNA sequence: TGTGCCAGCAGCGACAGGTCAGGATATAATTCACCCCTCCACTTT. The chain uses TRBV9 and TRBJ1-6; D possibly corresponds to TRBD1 (5 bases). Per the germline V gene, CDR1 is SGDLS and CDR2 is YYNGEE. The CDR3 totals 15 residues. With 3 bases removed from V and 4 bases from J, the gap between germline ends came to 11 bases.

V and J are TRBV6-5 and TRBJ2-2; D gene unclear. In germline, CDR1 is MNHEY, CDR2 SVGAGI. This CDR3 contains 15 residues. The V end lost 6 bases, the J end lost 0 bases, and 11 bases lay between the germline ends. In DNA, the CDR3 is TGTGCCAGCAGCTCGCATGATACGAACACCGGGGAGCTGTTTTTT. Translating gives CASSSHDTNTGELFF.

The rearrangement links TRBV4-3 to TRBJ1-2; TRBD1 might be the D (6 bases). Germline V gene sequence: CDR1 LGHNA, CDR2 YSLEER. CDR3 length: 15 residues. V shed 1 base and J shed 3 bases, with 12 bases lying between them. The chain's CDR3 is CASSQVGRGDYGYTF. For the CDR3, the DNA is TGCGCCAGCAGCCAAGTAGGCAGGGGTGACTATGGCTACACCTTC.

The DNA of the CDR3 is TGTGCCAGCAGCTTAACGTCCGCTGGAAACACCATATATTTT. Translation gives CASSLTSAGNTIYF. V gene TRBV11-2 combines with J gene TRBJ1-3; D is undetermined. Trimming cost V 2 bases and J 2 bases, with 7 bases left between them. The CDR3 is 14 residues long. Germline V CDR1 and CDR2: SGHAT, FQNNGV.

Turning to this clone: The sample contains more than one DNA sequence encoding this CDR3. This rearrangement joins TRBV18 to TRBJ1-1; no definite D call. CDR1 is KGHSH, CDR2 LQKENI, per germline. Trimming took 3 bases from V and 1 from J, leaving 6 bases between them. The CDR3 consists of 13 residues. The CDR3 DNA follows: TGTGCCAGCTCACCTGCAGAGAACACTGAAGCTTTCTTT. Protein: CASSPAENTEAFF. The full variable domain, in which reference TRBV18 and TRBJ1-1 provide the parts outside the CDR3, is NAGVMQNPRHLVRRRGQEARLRCSPMKGHSHVYWYRQLPEEGLKFMVYLQKENIIDESGMPKERFSAEFPKEGPSILRIQQVVRGDSAAYFCASSPAENTEAFFGQGTRLTVV.

The chain has TRBV9 and TRBJ2-7, with 7 positions matching TRBD1. Germline CDR1 is SGDLS and CDR2 is YYNGEE. The CDR3 is made up of 14 amino acids. V was pared by 2 bases and J by 5 bases, with 7 bases of the junction left unmatched. The CDR3 region has the DNA TGTGCCAGCAGCGTTGGGACAGTCGTGGACGAGCAGTACTTC. Translated: CASSVGTVVDEQYF. The variable domain in full, with the rest retrieved from reference TRBV9 and TRBJ2-7, is DSGVTQTPKHLITATGQRVTLRCSPRSGDLSVYWYQQSLDQGLQFLIQYYNGEERAKGNILERFSAQQFPDLHSELNLSSLELGDSALYFCASSVGTVVDEQYFGPGTRLTVT.

The V gene is TRBV18, the J gene TRBJ2-7; weak D call: TRBD1 (6 bases). The germline V and J ends were trimmed by 3 bases and 2 bases, with 11 bases remaining between them. CDR3 length: 14 residues. Germline V lookup: CDR1 KGHSH, CDR2 LQKENI. CDR3 sequence reads: CASSPGQYTYEQYF. The DNA for the CDR3 is TGTGCCAGCTCACCTGGACAGTATACCTACGAGCAGTACTTC.

The CDR3 sequence: CASRRIDKPDSPLHF. CDR3 coding DNA: TGTGCCAGCAGACGGATAGACAAACCCGATTCACCCCTCCACTTT. This rearrangement joins TRBV6-1 to TRBJ1-6; D is ambiguous. CDR1 is MNHNS, CDR2 SASEGT, per germline. The CDR3 totals 15 residues. Trimming stripped 6 bases from V and 8 bases from J, with 17 bases between.

This clone appeared a single time. CDR3 bases: TGTGCCATCAGTATAGGGAACACTGAAGCTTTCTTT. Its translation: CAISIGNTEAFF. This chain connects TRBV10-3 to TRBJ1-1, with D unclear. Looked up from germline, CDR1 is ENHRY and CDR2 is SYGVKD. Trimming pared 5 bases from V and 1 base from J, leaving 5 bases between. This CDR3 is built from 12 residues.

The chain carries TRBV19 and TRBJ1-3, with no clear D. Trimming cost V 3 bases and J 0 bases, with 9 bases left between them. The CDR3 extends over 15 amino acids. Germline V gives CDR1 LNHDA, CDR2 SQIVND (reference sequence). As DNA, the CDR3 is TGTGCCAGTAGTATGGCGATCTTCTCTGGAAACACCATATATTTT. This translates into CASSMAIFSGNTIYF.

This sequence joins TRBV30 and TRBJ2-7, with D perhaps given as TRBD1 or TRBD2 (5 bases each). Looked up from germline, CDR1 is GTSNPN and CDR2 is SVGIG (reference sequence). Trimming removed 8 bases from V and 2 bases from J, with 16 bases in between. This CDR3 comprises 13 residues. Written as DNA, the CDR3 is TGTGCCGGGTCCCGGGACCCCCCCTACGAGCAGTACTTC. Residues: CAGSRDPPYEQYF.

This chain joins TRBV7-3 and TRBJ2-7; a weak D match, TRBD2 (5 bases). The CDR3 runs to 14 residues. From germline, CDR1 is SGHTA and CDR2 FQGTGA. Trimming cost V 5 bases and J 7 bases, with 18 bases left between them. This CDR3 reads CASSPGIPRREQYF. For the CDR3, the DNA is TGTGCCAGCAGCCCCGGGATTCCCCGACGGGAGCAGTACTTC.

The sample holds one count of this clone. The J gene is TRBJ1-1, the V gene TRBV13, with TRBD1 identical over 9 bases. CDR1 and CDR2 from the germline V gene are PRHDT and FYEKMQ (reference sequence). Unmatched junction bases numbered 15, after V lost 6 bases and J lost 7 bases. There are 16 residues in the CDR3. The CDR3 coding sequence is TGTGCCAGCAGTTGGGAGGGGACAGGGCCGCGGGGTGAAGCTTTCTTT. Translating it yields CASSWEGTGPRGEAFF.

The rearrangement links TRBV7-2 to TRBJ2-1, with D possibly matching TRBD1 (7 bases). Germline V gene data show CDR1 as SGHTA and CDR2 as FQGNSA. The V end was cut by 5 bases, the J end by 6 bases, with 11 bases between. CDR3 length: 13 amino acids. For the CDR3, the DNA is TGTGCCAGCAGCGGGGGGACAGTCAATGAGCAGTTCTTC. Its protein product is CASSGGTVNEQFF.